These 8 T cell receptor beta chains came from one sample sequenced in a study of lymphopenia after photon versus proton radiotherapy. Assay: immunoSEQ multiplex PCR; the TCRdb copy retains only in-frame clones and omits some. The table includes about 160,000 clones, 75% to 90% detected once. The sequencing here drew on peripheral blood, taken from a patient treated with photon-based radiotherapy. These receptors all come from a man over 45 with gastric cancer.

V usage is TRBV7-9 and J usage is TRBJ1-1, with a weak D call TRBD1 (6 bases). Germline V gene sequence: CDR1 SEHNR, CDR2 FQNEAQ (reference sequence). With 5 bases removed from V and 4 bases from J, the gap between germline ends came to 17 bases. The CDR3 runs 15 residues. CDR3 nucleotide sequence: TGTGCCAGCAGCCTCGGGACACGAGGGACCACTGAAGCTTTCTTT. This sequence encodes CASSLGTRGTTEAFF.

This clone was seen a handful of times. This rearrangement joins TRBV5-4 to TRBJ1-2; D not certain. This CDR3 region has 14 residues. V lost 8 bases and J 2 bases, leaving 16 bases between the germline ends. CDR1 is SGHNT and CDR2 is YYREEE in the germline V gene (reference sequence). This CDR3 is CASRKVGENYGYTF. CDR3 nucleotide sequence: TGTGCCAGTCGCAAAGTAGGAGAGAACTATGGCTACACCTTC.

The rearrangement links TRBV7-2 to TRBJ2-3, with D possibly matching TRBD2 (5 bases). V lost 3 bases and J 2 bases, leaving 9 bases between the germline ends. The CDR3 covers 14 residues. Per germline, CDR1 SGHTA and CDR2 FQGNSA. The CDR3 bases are TGTGCCAGCAGCTTCGGACTTTCCACAGATACGCAGTATTTT. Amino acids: CASSFGLSTDTQYF.

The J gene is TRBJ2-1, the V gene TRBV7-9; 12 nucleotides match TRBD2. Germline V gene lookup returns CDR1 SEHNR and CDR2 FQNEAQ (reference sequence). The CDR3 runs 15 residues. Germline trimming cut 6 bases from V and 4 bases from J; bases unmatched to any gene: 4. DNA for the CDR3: TGTGCCAGCAGTCCAGGACTAGCGGGGTACAATGAGCAGTTCTTC. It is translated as CASSPGLAGYNEQFF.

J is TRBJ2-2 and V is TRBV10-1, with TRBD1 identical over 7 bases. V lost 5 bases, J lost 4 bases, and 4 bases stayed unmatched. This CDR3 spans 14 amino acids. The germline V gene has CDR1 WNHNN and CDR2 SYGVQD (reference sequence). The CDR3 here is CASSKTGATGELFF. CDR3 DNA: TGCGCCAGCAGTAAAACAGGGGCCACCGGGGAGCTGTTTTTT.

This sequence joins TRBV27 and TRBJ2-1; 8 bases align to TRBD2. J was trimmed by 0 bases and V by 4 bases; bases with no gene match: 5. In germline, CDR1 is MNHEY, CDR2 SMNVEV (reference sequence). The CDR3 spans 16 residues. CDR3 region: CASSSLAVSSYNEQFF. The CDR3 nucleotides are TGTGCCAGCAGTTCACTAGCGGTGAGCTCCTACAATGAGCAGTTCTTC.

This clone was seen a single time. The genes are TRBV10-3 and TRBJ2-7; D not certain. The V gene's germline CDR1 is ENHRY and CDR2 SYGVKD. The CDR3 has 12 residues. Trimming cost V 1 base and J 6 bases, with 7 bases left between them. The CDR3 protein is CAISELRSEQYF. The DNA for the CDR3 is TGTGCCATCAGTGAGTTACGTAGCGAGCAGTACTTC.

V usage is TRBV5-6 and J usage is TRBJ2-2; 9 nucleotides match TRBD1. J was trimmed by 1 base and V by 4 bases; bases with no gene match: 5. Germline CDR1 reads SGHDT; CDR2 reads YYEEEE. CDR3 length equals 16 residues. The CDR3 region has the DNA TGTGCCAGCAGCGCACCGGGACAGGGGAACACCGGGGAGCTGTTTTTT. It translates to CASSAPGQGNTGELFF.